One sample yielded the 24 T cell receptor beta chains listed below, sequenced in a study of Ad26.COV2.S vaccination and SARS-CoV-2 variants. Assay: immunoSEQ multiplex PCR; the TCRdb copy retains only in-frame clones and omits some. The sample holds 300,000 to 450,000 clones; about 90% are singletons and the top ten take about 3.9%. The source was peripheral blood, collected after recovery from COVID-19. All receptors come from a human donor who had recovered from COVID-19.

This chain uses TRBV20-1 with TRBJ1-2; D remains unclear. V lost 6 bases to trimming and J lost 10 bases, with 12 bases between them. CDR3 length: 10 amino acids. The germline CDR1 and CDR2 sequences are DFQATT and SNEGSKA (reference sequence). Here the CDR3 reads CSATTSFYTF. The CDR3 DNA follows: TGCAGTGCCACCACCAGTTTCTACACCTTC.

V is TRBV9 and J is TRBJ2-1, with D possibly matching TRBD2 (5 bases). The CDR3 is 16 amino acids. Trimming removed 3 bases from V and 2 bases from J, with 15 bases in between. The germline V gene encodes CDR1 SGDLS and CDR2 YYNGEE. CDR3 in DNA: TGTGCCAGCAGCGCCCAGGAGGCGAAACCCTACAATGAGCAGTTCTTC. It encodes CASSAQEAKPYNEQFF.

V gene TRBV5-6 combines with J gene TRBJ1-1; D call uncertain. V was pared by 4 bases and J by 0 bases, with 10 bases between. This CDR3 region has 14 residues. Germline V gene data show CDR1 as SGHDT and CDR2 as YYEEEE. CDR3 sequence: CASSVGDMNTEAFF. Written as DNA, the CDR3 is TGTGCCAGCAGCGTCGGAGACATGAACACTGAAGCTTTCTTT.

The chain links TRBV7-9 to TRBJ2-1; D might be TRBD1 (6 bases). The V gene's germline CDR1 is SEHNR and CDR2 FQNEAQ (reference sequence). This CDR3 has 15 amino acids. Trimming removed 11 bases at V and 4 bases at J, with 21 bases between. The DNA of the CDR3 is TGTGCCGGAGTCGTGGGGGACACGGGGTACAATGAGCAGTTCTTC. Encoded protein: CAGVVGDTGYNEQFF. The complete variable domain, with remaining parts taken from reference TRBV7-9 and TRBJ2-1, reads DTGVSQNPRHKITKRGQNVTFRCDPISEHNRLYWYRQTLGQGPEFLTYFQNEAQLEKSRLLSDRFSAERPKGSFSTLEIQRTEQGDSAMYLCAGVVGDTGYNEQFFGPGTRLTVL.

CDR3 DNA sequence: TGTGCCAGCAGTGAACCGTGGAGGAGCAATCAGCCCCAGCATTTT. Protein product: CASSEPWRSNQPQHF. The gene calls are TRBV6-1 and TRBJ1-5; D call uncertain. V lost 2 bases, J lost 1 base, and 9 bases lay in between. Germline V gene sequence: CDR1 MNHNS, CDR2 SASEGT. The CDR3 has 15 amino acids.

There are a few counts of this clone. V gene TRBV7-9 combines with J gene TRBJ2-2, with TRBD2 as a possible D gene (5 bases). Germline loops: CDR1 SEHNR, CDR2 FQNEAQ (reference sequence). CDR3 length equals 16 residues. The V end was cut by 5 bases, the J end by 4 bases, with 17 bases between. CDR3 coding DNA: TGTGCCAGCAGCCCCGCGGGCGGTCCCGGCACCGGGGAGCTGTTTTTT. It codes for CASSPAGGPGTGELFF.

This sequence joins TRBV11-2 and TRBJ1-5; D remains ambiguous. The CDR3 loop spans 15 amino acids. Germline CDR1 reads SGHAT; CDR2 reads FQNNGV. Trimming cost V 0 bases and J 0 bases, with 6 bases left between them. DNA of the CDR3: TGTGCCAGCAGCTTAGACGGAAATAGCAATCAGCCCCAGCATTTT. As protein: CASSLDGNSNQPQHF. The variable domain in full, with the rest retrieved from reference TRBV11-2 and TRBJ1-5, is EAGVAQSPRYKIIEKRQSVAFWCNPISGHATLYWYQQILGQGPKLLIQFQNNGVVDDSQLPKDRFSAERLKGVDSTLKIQPAKLEDSAVYLCASSLDGNSNQPQHFGDGTRLSIL.

This chain links TRBV18 with TRBJ1-1, with D tentatively TRBD1 (6 bases). From germline, CDR1 is KGHSH and CDR2 LQKENI. Trimming pared 2 bases from V and 5 bases from J, leaving 12 bases between. The CDR3 totals 14 residues. The CDR3 nucleotides are TGTGCCAGCTCACCAGGGGAGAGGGGGACTGAAGCTTTCTTT. Residues: CASSPGERGTEAFF.

This clone has just a few counts. The chain links TRBV9 to TRBJ2-5; D is possibly TRBD1 (6 bases). Trimming removed 3 bases at V and 0 bases at J, with 9 bases between. Germline V lookup: CDR1 SGDLS, CDR2 YYNGEE. This CDR3 contains 14 residues. In nucleotides, the CDR3 is TGTGCCAGCAGCGGGACAGTCGACCAAGAGACCCAGTACTTC. Translation: CASSGTVDQETQYF.

The chain is built from TRBV18 and TRBJ1-1; maybe TRBD1 (6 bases). Trimming shortened V by 5 bases and J by 0 bases, and 22 bases separated the two germline ends. Germline loops: CDR1 KGHSH, CDR2 LQKENI. The length of the CDR3 is 18 residues. CDR3: CASSKGFTGGLMNTEAFF. CDR3 nucleotide sequence: TGTGCCAGCTCAAAAGGGTTTACGGGGGGGCTCATGAACACTGAAGCTTTCTTT.

CDR3 region: CASRRRGSSSYNEQFF. Here the CDR3 DNA reads TGTGCCAGCAGACGCAGGGGTTCGAGCTCCTACAATGAGCAGTTCTTC. The rearrangement uses TRBV3-1 (or the pseudogene TRBV3-2) and TRBJ2-1; D perhaps matches TRBD1 (6 bases). The CDR3 totals 16 residues. The V end was cut by 6 bases, the J end by 0 bases, with 15 bases between. Germline CDR1 LGHDT, CDR2 YNNKEL (reference sequence).

This chain links TRBV27 with TRBJ1-2; TRBD1 aligns across 7 bases. The CDR3 has 15 amino acids. Trimming took 3 bases from V and 1 from J; bases not matched to a gene: 5. Germline CDR1 and CDR2: MNHEY and SMNVEV (reference sequence). CDR3 region: CASSFSRGLNYGYTF. CDR3 DNA: TGTGCCAGCAGTTTCTCGAGGGGGCTTAACTATGGCTACACCTTC.

The chain joins TRBV7-9 to TRBJ1-2; D gene ambiguous. Germline lookup yields CDR1 SEHNR and CDR2 FQNEAQ (reference sequence). The length of the CDR3 is 15 residues. The V gene lost 2 bases and the J gene lost 13 bases, with 23 bases spanning the gap. CDR3 nucleotides: TGTGCCAGCAGCTTACCCCTATTAGAGTACACGGTTGGCACCTTC. Translating gives CASSLPLLEYTVGTF.

The CDR3 coding sequence is TGTGCCAGCAGCTTAGCCGGGCCAGGTCCCAATGAGCAGTTCTTC. It specifies CASSLAGPGPNEQFF. The chain joins TRBV11-3 to TRBJ2-1; D not certain. Germline CDR1 SGHNT, CDR2 YENEEA. V shed 1 base and J shed 6 bases, with 13 bases lying between them. The CDR3 totals 15 residues.

The chain is built from TRBV9 and TRBJ1-2; 12 positions match TRBD1. The V segment lost 3 bases and the J segment 4 bases; nucleotides outside the gene matches: 1. CDR3 length: 14 amino acids. Germline lookup yields CDR1 SGDLS and CDR2 YYNGEE. DNA for the CDR3: TGTGCCAGCAGCGAGGGACAGGGGGCCTATGGCTACACCTTC. This codes for CASSEGQGAYGYTF. Complete variable domain (other parts from reference TRBV9 and TRBJ1-2): DSGVTQTPKHLITATGQRVTLRCSPRSGDLSVYWYQQSLDQGLQFLIQYYNGEERAKGNILERFSAQQFPDLHSELNLSSLELGDSALYFCASSEGQGAYGYTFGSGTRLTVV.

As concerns this clone: One junction end disagrees with the germline gene, perhaps due to a read error. At the DNA level, this CDR3 is encoded by other sequences in the same sample as well. This rearrangement joins TRBV6-1 to TRBJ1-5; D is unclear. CDR3 length: 14 residues. The germline V gene encodes CDR1 MNHNS and CDR2 SASEGT. The CDR3 DNA is TGTGCTAGCAGTGAAGCAGGTTTCAATCAGCCCCAGCATTTT. This encodes CASSEAGFNQPQHF.

The chain uses TRBV15 and TRBJ1-5, with TRBD1 matching 10 bases. V gave up 0 bases and J gave up 9 bases; unmatched junction bases: 8. Germline assignment: CDR1 LNHNV and CDR2 YYDKDF (reference sequence). The CDR3 totals 16 residues. CDR3 region: CATSRDPGQGNRPQHF. CDR3 DNA: TGTGCCACCAGCAGAGATCCGGGACAGGGGAACCGGCCCCAGCATTTT. Full variable domain (outside the CDR3, taken from reference TRBV15 and TRBJ1-5): DAMVIQNPRYQVTQFGKPVTLSCSQTLNHNVMYWYQQKSSQAPKLLFHYYDKDFNNEADTPDNFQSRRPNTSFCFLDIRSPGLGDTAMYLCATSRDPGQGNRPQHFGDGTRLSIL.

This chain links TRBV7-3 with TRBJ2-1; 10 bases line up with TRBD2. The CDR3 extends over 20 amino acids. CDR1 is SGHTA, CDR2 FQGTGA, per germline. The junction had 19 bases not matched to a gene; V was cut back by 4 bases and J by 4 bases. For the CDR3, the DNA is TGTGCCAGCAGCTGCCCTTACCCGGGTCAGCGGGGGGGCTTTTACAATGAGCAGTTCTTC. This codes for CASSCPYPGQRGGFYNEQFF.

This sequence joins TRBV6-5 and TRBJ1-1; no clear D. The germline gives CDR1 MNHEY, CDR2 SVGAGI. V lost 0 bases and J 4 bases, leaving 9 bases between the germline ends. CDR3 length: 14 amino acids. The CDR3 protein is CASSYSSGITEAFF. CDR3 DNA: TGTGCCAGCAGTTACTCGAGCGGGATCACTGAAGCTTTCTTT.

CDR3 residues: CASSQDSLDGNEQFF. Here the CDR3 DNA reads TGTGCCAGCAGCCAAGACTCATTGGACGGGAATGAGCAGTTCTTC. The gene calls are TRBV4-2 and TRBJ2-1; unclear D gene. Germline V gene sequence: CDR1 LGHNA, CDR2 YNFKEQ. V was cut by 0 bases and J by 7 bases, with 13 bases left in between. CDR3 length: 15 amino acids.

V usage is TRBV15 and J usage is TRBJ1-1; tentative D call: TRBD1 (5 bases). This CDR3 spans 15 amino acids. Germline V CDR1 and CDR2: LNHNV, YYDKDF (reference sequence). V lost 5 bases and J lost 0, with 13 bases in between. The CDR3 sequence: CATSGPTVLNTEAFF. DNA for the CDR3: TGTGCCACCAGCGGCCCGACAGTGTTGAACACTGAAGCTTTCTTT.

The chain recombines TRBV28 with TRBJ1-3; D is possibly TRBD1 (6 bases). The germline CDR1 and CDR2 sequences are MDHEN and SYDVKM. This CDR3 is built from 14 residues. Trimming pared 6 bases from V and 5 bases from J, leaving 14 bases between. For the CDR3, the DNA is TGTGCCAGCAGGGGACAAGCAGTGAGAAACACCATATATTTT. This codes for CASRGQAVRNTIYF.

The rearrangement uses TRBV19 and TRBJ2-7; D perhaps matches TRBD2 (5 bases). Germline loops: CDR1 LNHDA, CDR2 SQIVND (reference sequence). This CDR3 comprises 13 residues. The V end was cut by 6 bases, the J end by 0 bases, with 9 bases between. CDR3 loop: CASRGRASYEQYF. The DNA for the CDR3 is TGTGCCAGTAGAGGGCGGGCCTCCTACGAGCAGTACTTC.

This chain joins TRBV29-1 and TRBJ2-1; 7 bases map to TRBD2. Germline V CDR1 and CDR2: SQVTM, ANQGSEA. This CDR3 contains 15 residues. The V gene end was trimmed by 3 bases and the J gene end by 1 base; junction bases not matched to a gene: 6. CDR3 bases: TGCAGCGTTGATCGGGGGGAGGTTTCCTACAATGAGCAGTTCTTC. This encodes CSVDRGEVSYNEQFF.